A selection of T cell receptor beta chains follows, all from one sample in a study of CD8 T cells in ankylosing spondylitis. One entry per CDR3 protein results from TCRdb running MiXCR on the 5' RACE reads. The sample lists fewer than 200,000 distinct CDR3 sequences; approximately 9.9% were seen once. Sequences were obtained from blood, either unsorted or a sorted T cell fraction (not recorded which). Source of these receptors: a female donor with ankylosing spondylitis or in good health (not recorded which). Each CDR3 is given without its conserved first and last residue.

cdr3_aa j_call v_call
ASSPGGLGSYEQY TRBJ2-7 TRBV9
ASSVVTSGNNEQF TRBJ2-1 TRBV9
ASSQGESSGDTQY TRBJ2-3 TRBV4-3
ASSSLAGPTYNEQF TRBJ2-1 TRBV7-9
ASKLGQGRYEQY TRBJ2-7 TRBV4-2
ASSYHRGSRYEQY TRBJ2-7 TRBV6-2/TRBV6-3
ASSKGNRETQY TRBJ2-5 TRBV7-9
ASGLYGGDEQY TRBJ2-7 TRBV12-5
SAAYRDSSSYEQY TRBJ2-7 TRBV29-1
SVVGHRGTGELF TRBJ2-2 TRBV29-1
ASSPLSNQPQH TRBJ1-5 TRBV6-6
ASSFEGLNQPQH TRBJ1-5 TRBV7-9
SVQGTGVHGLSYNEQF TRBJ2-1 TRBV29-1
ASVHGWDRNTEAF TRBJ1-1 TRBV12-3/TRBV12-4
ATSAQSGAYNEQF TRBJ2-1 TRBV24-1
ASSPRDPRYNEQF TRBJ2-1 TRBV7-9
ASSSKDGINYGYT TRBJ1-2 TRBV19
SARDSPRGKTQY TRBJ2-3 TRBV20-1
ATSRDRAGEQY TRBJ2-7 TRBV15
ASIGYNGNTIY TRBJ1-3 TRBV27
ASSLGPGTEAF TRBJ1-1 TRBV5-1
AVRDSNQPQH TRBJ1-5 TRBV10-3
ASSVQPNTEAF TRBJ1-1 TRBV25-1
ASSTYGQGGTEAF TRBJ1-1 TRBV12-3/TRBV12-4
ASSPIATTYNEQF TRBJ2-1 TRBV7-9
ASSGQGIDEQF TRBJ2-1 TRBV11-2
ASSQLREGSYEQY TRBJ2-7 TRBV4-3
ASSRGTSLTPNEQF TRBJ2-1 TRBV7-2
ASRRDTSGAYEQY TRBJ2-7 TRBV5-1
ASSESQGARKTQY TRBJ2-5 TRBV25-1
ASSYGASGFPELF TRBJ2-2 TRBV6-2/TRBV6-3
ASSISATDSTGELF TRBJ2-2 TRBV19
SVVGHHEGGYT TRBJ1-2 TRBV29-1
ASSLDRLAGSYNEQF TRBJ2-1 TRBV11-2
AISGSADMNTEAF TRBJ1-1 TRBV10-3
ASSQEGVGRGVT TRBJ1-2 TRBV4-3
SARSGSNYEQY TRBJ2-7 TRBV20-1